Included here is one T cell receptor beta chain sequence, with context. The data originate from a study of blood T cell repertoires in COVID-19. Study-wide background: Some COVID-19 samples were acute and others convalescent; all came from the United States, Italy and Spain.

Original processing methods: Cell counts per sample came from amplifying reference gene primers. Assay: immunoSEQ multiplex PCR; the TCRdb copy retains only in-frame clones and omits some. D and trimming come from the DNA, and the V and J calls and clone size come from that table. This sample has some 260,000 clones, with approximately 89% found just once. This CDR3 has 15 residues. Material for sequencing was peripheral blood. This TCR was sampled from a woman between 70 and 85 years old with COVID-19, enrolled during active disease. The chain is built from TRBV21-1 and TRBJ1-1; the table's D call of TRBD1 was not tested on the DNA. TRBV21-1 is a pseudogene segment. The CDR3 DNA follows: TGTGCCAGCAGCCGACACGACCCAATGAACACTGAAGCTTTCTTT. It translates to CASSRHDPMNTEAFF.